The TCR beta chain described here comes from a study of blood T cell repertoires in COVID-19. About the study: Italy, Spain and the United States were the sources of the convalescent and acute COVID-19 samples.

The CDR3 length is 18 residues. The germline gives CDR1 MDHEN, CDR2 SYDVKM. V shed 5 bases and J 4 bases; nucleotides not matched to a gene: 16. The authors' processing: Amplification of reference gene primers provided the estimated nucleated cell counts. Using immunoSEQ multiplex PCR, the repertoire was profiled, and TCRdb retains in-frame clones only, with some absent. The DNA was the basis for D and trimming; V, J and clone size are from that table. The table has about 310,000 clones, more than 75% seen once. V gene TRBV28 combines with J gene TRBJ2-7; the match to TRBD2 covers 11 bases. Sequenced sample: peripheral blood. The source of this sequence is a woman between 45 and 65 years old who had recovered from COVID-19. The CDR3 region has the DNA TGTGCCAGCAGTCCCACCCCTTTTAGCGGGAGGGCCACTTACGAGCAGTACTTC. Protein product: CASSPTPFSGRATYEQYF. The full variable domain, in which reference TRBV28 and TRBJ2-7 provide the parts outside the CDR3, is DVKVTQSSRYLVKRTGEKVFLECVQDMDHENMFWYRQDPGLGLRLIYFSYDVKMKEKGDIPEGYSVSREKKERFSLILESASTNQTSMYLCASSPTPFSGRATYEQYFGPGTRLTVT.